Many counts were recorded for the clone carrying this TCR beta chain. Germline V gene lookup returns CDR1 SGHTA and CDR2 FQGNSA. This CDR3 has 15 residues. The V and J ends lost 6 bases and 1 base, in that order; junction bases with no gene match: 2. These data belong to a study of T cells in Graves' hyperthyroidism and ophthalmopathy. Overall study context: Peripheral blood was taken when the disease was first diagnosed, before any treatment began.

Used for diagnoses were clinical symptoms, serum thyroxine and TRAb, thyroid ultrasound and orbital computed tomography. Template material for amplifying TCR beta CDR3 regions consisted of RNA transcripts. HTBI primers were employed in a first-round RT-PCR of the TCR CDR3. TCRdb analysed the multiplex PCR reads with MiXCR anew, one entry per CDR3 protein. The repertoire has 300,000 to 450,000 distinct CDR3 sequences, approximately 13% of them found once; the top ten carry less than 10%. The chain employs TRBV7-2 and TRBJ2-5, with 13 bases matching TRBD2. The TCR originated in a woman aged 18-29 years with Graves' hyperthyroidism. Material for sequencing was blood. The chain's CDR3 is CASRLAGGPQETQYF. In DNA form, the CDR3 reads TGTGCCAGCAGACTAGCGGGAGGGCCCCAAGAGACCCAGTACTTC.